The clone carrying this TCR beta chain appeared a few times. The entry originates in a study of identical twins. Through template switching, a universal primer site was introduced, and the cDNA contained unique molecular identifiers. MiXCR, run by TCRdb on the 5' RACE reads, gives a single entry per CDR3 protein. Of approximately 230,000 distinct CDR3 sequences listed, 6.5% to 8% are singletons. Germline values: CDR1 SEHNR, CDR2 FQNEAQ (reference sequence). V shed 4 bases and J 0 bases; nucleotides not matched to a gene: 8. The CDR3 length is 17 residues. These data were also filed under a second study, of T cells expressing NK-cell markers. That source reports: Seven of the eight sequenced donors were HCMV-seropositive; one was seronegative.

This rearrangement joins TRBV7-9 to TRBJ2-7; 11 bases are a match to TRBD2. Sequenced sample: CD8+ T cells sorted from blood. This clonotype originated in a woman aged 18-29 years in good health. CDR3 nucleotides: TGTGCCAGCAGCTCGGGACTAGCGGTCCCTAGCTCCTACGAGCAGTACTTC. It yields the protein CASSSGLAVPSSYEQYF.